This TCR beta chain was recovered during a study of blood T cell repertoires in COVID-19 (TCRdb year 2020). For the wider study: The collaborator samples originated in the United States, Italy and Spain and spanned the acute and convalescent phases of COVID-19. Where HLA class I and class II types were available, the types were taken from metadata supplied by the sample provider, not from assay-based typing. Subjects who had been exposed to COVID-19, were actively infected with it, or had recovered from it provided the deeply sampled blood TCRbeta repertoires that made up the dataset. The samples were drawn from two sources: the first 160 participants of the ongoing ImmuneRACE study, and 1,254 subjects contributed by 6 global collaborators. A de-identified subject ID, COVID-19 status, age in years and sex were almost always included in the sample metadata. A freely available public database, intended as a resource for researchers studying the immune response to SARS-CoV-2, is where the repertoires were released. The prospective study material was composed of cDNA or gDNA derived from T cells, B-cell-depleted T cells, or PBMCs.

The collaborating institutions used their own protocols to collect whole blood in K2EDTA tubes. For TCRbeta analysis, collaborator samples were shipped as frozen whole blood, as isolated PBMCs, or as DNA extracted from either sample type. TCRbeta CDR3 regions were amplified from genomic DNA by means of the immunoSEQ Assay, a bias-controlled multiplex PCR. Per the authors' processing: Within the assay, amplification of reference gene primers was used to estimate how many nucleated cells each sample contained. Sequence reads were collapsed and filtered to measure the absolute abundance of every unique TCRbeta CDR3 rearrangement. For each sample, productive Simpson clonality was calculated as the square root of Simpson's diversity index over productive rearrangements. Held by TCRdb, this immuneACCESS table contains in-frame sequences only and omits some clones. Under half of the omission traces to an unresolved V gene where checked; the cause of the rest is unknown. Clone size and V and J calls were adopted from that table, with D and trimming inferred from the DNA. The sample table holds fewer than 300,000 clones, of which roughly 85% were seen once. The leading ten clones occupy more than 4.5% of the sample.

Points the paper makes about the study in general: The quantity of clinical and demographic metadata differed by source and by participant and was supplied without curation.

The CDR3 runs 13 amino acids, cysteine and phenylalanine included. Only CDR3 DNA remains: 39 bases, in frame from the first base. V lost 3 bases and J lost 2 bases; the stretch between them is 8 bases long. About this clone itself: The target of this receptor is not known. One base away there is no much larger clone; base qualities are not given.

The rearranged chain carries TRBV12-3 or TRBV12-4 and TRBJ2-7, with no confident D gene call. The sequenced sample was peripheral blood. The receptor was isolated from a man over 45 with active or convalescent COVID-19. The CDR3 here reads CASSLETTYEQYF. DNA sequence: TGTGCCAGCAGTTTGGAGACCACCTACGAGCAGTACTTC.